The clone carrying this T cell receptor (beta chain) was counted many times. The data originate from a study of T cells in Graves' hyperthyroidism and ophthalmopathy. Across the study: Staff took peripheral blood when the initial diagnosis was made, before any treatment began.

Germline CDR1 reads SNHLY; CDR2 reads FYNNEI. V was clipped by 6 bases and J by 4 bases; unmatched bases: 1. The CDR3 spans 13 residues. No ophthalmopathy progression within 18 months constituted stable Graves' hyperthyroidism. Researchers barred patients who had uncontrolled infection, other autoimmune disease, pregnancy or lactation. Diagnosis rested on symptoms, serum thyroxine and TRAb, thyroid ultrasound, and orbital computed tomography. TCR beta CDR3 regions were amplified from RNA transcripts. With the HTBI primer set, the TCR CDR3 went through a first round of RT-PCR. TCRdb re-derived calls from the multiplex PCR reads in MiXCR, one entry per CDR3 protein. The table has around 580,000 distinct CDR3 sequences, approximately 16% seen once.

This TCR derives from a woman aged 18 to 35 with Graves' hyperthyroidism. Sequenced material: blood. The V gene is TRBV2, the J gene TRBJ2-2; 8 bases are a match to TRBD1. The CDR3, as DNA: TGTGCCAGCAGAACAGGGGGCACCGGGGAGCTGTTTTTT. Residues: CASRTGGTGELFF. The full variable domain, rest sourced from reference TRBV2 and TRBJ2-2, is EPEVTQTPSHQVTQMGQEVILRCVPISNHLYFYWYRQILGQKVEFLVSFYNNEISEKSEIFDDQFSVERPDGSNFTLKIRSTKLEDSAMYFCASRTGGTGELFFGEGSRLTVL.